These 18 T cell receptor beta chains share one sample of origin, sequenced in a study of T cell responses to AZD1222 COVID-19 vaccine. The protocol was immunoSEQ multiplex PCR, while the TCRdb copy is restricted to in-frame clones and leaves out a portion. This sample has 110,000 to 150,000 clones, with 92% found just once. This specimen consisted of peripheral blood, obtained on day 0 of AZD1222 vaccination. All receptors derive from an adult in good health.

The chain couples TRBV18 to TRBJ2-7, with D possibly being TRBD1 (6 bases). The CDR3 is 14 residues long. Trimming left V 5 bases short and J 2 bases short, with 13 bases between. Germline V gene data show CDR1 as KGHSH and CDR2 as LQKENI. In DNA, the CDR3 is TGTGCCAGCTCAAAGGGGACAATCCCCTACGAGCAGTACTTC. Amino acids: CASSKGTIPYEQYF.

The V and J genes are TRBV18 and TRBJ1-6; TRBD1 aligns across 9 bases. Germline CDR1 and CDR2: KGHSH and LQKENI. The CDR3 length is 15 residues. Trimming at V came to 3 bases and at J to 9 bases, leaving 6 bases not matched to a gene. The CDR3 region is CASSPKGQGVSPLHF. In DNA, the CDR3 is TGTGCCAGCTCACCTAAGGGACAGGGAGTTTCACCCCTCCACTTT.

This clone was detected only once. This chain's CDR3 is CASWRTGVNQPQHF. Here the CDR3 DNA reads TGTGCCAGCTGGCGGACAGGGGTCAATCAGCCCCAGCATTTT. The V call is TRBV27, the J call TRBJ1-5, with 9 positions matching TRBD1. The CDR3 consists of 14 residues. Per germline, CDR1 MNHEY and CDR2 SMNVEV (reference sequence). The trim removed 8 bases at V and 3 bases at J, leaving 5 bases unmatched.

A few counts support this clone. The gene calls are TRBV6-5 and TRBJ2-5; D assignment may be TRBD1 or TRBD2 (5 bases each). Germline CDR1 reads MNHEY; CDR2 reads SVGAGI. This CDR3 has 13 residues. Trimming removed 5 bases at V and 9 bases at J, with 16 bases between. In nucleotides, the CDR3 is TGTGCCAGCAGTACCGGGCCACTAGGGGCCCAGTACTTC. It specifies CASSTGPLGAQYF.

This clone has more than one count but fewer than ten. This chain connects TRBV28 to TRBJ2-5; 10 bases map to TRBD1. Germline CDR1 and CDR2: MDHEN and SYDVKM. The CDR3 extends over 16 amino acids. After removal of 5 bases from V and 5 bases from J, the junction contained 11 bases not matched to a gene. The CDR3 nucleotides read TGTGCCAGCAGTACAAGACAGGGGGCGTGGGGGGAGACCCAGTACTTC. This sequence encodes CASSTRQGAWGETQYF. The whole variable domain, filled in from reference TRBV28 and TRBJ2-5, reads DVKVTQSSRYLVKRTGEKVFLECVQDMDHENMFWYRQDPGLGLRLIYFSYDVKMKEKGDIPEGYSVSREKKERFSLILESASTNQTSMYLCASSTRQGAWGETQYFGPGTRLLVL.

The J gene is TRBJ2-1, the V gene TRBV20-1; D possibly corresponds to TRBD2 (5 bases). Trimming took off 3 bases at V and 5 bases at J, with 11 bases between the two ends. The V gene's germline CDR1 is DFQATT and CDR2 SNEGSKA (reference sequence). The CDR3 runs to 13 residues. The CDR3 is CSASRGFDNEQFF. The CDR3 nucleotides are TGCAGTGCTAGTCGGGGATTTGACAATGAGCAGTTCTTC.

CDR3 bases: TGTGCCAGCAGCCCCAACCCAGGGGAGACTGAAGCTTTCTTT. This codes for CASSPNPGETEAFF. V usage is TRBV7-9 and J usage is TRBJ1-1, with D perhaps TRBD1 (6 bases). V was clipped by 5 bases and J by 5 bases, with 15 bases between them. The CDR3 spans 14 residues. Germline CDR1 SEHNR, CDR2 FQNEAQ (reference sequence).

The V gene is TRBV9, the J gene TRBJ2-5; 12 bases align to TRBD2. The germline gives CDR1 SGDLS, CDR2 YYNGEE. V lost 0 bases to trimming and J lost 2 bases; unmatched junction nucleotides: 8. There are 18 residues in the CDR3. The CDR3 DNA follows: TGTGCCAGCAGCGTAGCCCTGGGGGGGACTAGCGGGCAAGAGACCCAGTACTTC. Amino acid sequence: CASSVALGGTSGQETQYF.

The chain is built from TRBV7-6 and TRBJ2-3; D is tentatively TRBD1 or TRBD2 (7 bases each). Trimming removed 3 bases at V and 4 bases at J, with 14 bases between. CDR1 is SGHVS and CDR2 is FNYEAQ in the germline V gene. The CDR3 has 15 residues. The CDR3 loop is CASSFETGRADTQYF. The CDR3 DNA sequence: TGTGCCAGCAGCTTCGAGACAGGGAGGGCAGATACGCAGTATTTT.

The rearrangement joins TRBV5-4 to TRBJ2-5; unclear D gene. This CDR3 is built from 14 residues. CDR1 and CDR2 from the germline V gene are SGHNT and YYREEE (reference sequence). V lost 1 base and J 3 bases, leaving 10 bases between the germline ends. The CDR3 loop reads CASSLRDIKETQYF. The CDR3 nucleotides read TGTGCCAGCAGCTTGCGAGACATTAAAGAGACCCAGTACTTC.

CDR3 DNA sequence: TGTGCCAGCAGCTTGGTCGGGGGTGGGCTGTTTTTT. This gives the protein CASSLVGGGLFF. The chain uses TRBV5-6 and TRBJ1-4; perhaps TRBD1 as D (5 bases). V lost 0 bases and J lost 14, with 11 bases in between. Germline V gene sequence: CDR1 SGHDT, CDR2 YYEEEE. The CDR3 runs to 12 residues.

CDR3 in DNA: TGTGCCAGCAGTGCAACACTAGCGGCCCCCCTCTTCTTC. This gives the protein CASSATLAAPLFF. J is TRBJ2-1 and V is TRBV27; 8 bases line up with TRBD2. The CDR3 has 13 amino acids. CDR1 and CDR2 from the germline V gene are MNHEY and SMNVEV (reference sequence). V lost 5 bases and J lost 16; bases outside the gene matches: 13.

The chain joins TRBV30 to TRBJ2-6; D gene ambiguous. Trimming removed 4 bases at V and 0 bases at J, with 10 bases between. Germline-derived CDR1 and CDR2 are GTSNPN and SVGIG (reference sequence). The CDR3 length is 15 residues. The DNA for the CDR3 is TGTGCCTGGAATGCCGGCCACTCTGGGGCCAACGTCCTGACTTTC. This sequence encodes CAWNAGHSGANVLTF.

The chain recombines TRBV3-1 (or the pseudogene TRBV3-2) with TRBJ1-2; D uncertain. CDR3 size: 12 residues. Trimming left V 3 bases short and J 8 bases short, with 10 bases between. Germline V CDR1 and CDR2: LGHDT, YNNKEL (reference sequence). CDR3 sequence: CASSQQRRGYTF. The CDR3 DNA sequence: TGTGCCAGCAGCCAGCAACGCAGGGGCTACACCTTC.

V is TRBV14 and J is TRBJ2-7; weak D call: TRBD2 (5 bases). In germline, CDR1 is SGHDN, CDR2 FVKESK. V was trimmed by 1 base and J by 2 bases, leaving 18 bases between them. CDR3 length equals 17 residues. The DNA for the CDR3 is TGTGCCAGCAGCCAAGTATATGGGTGGGAGATCACCTACGAGCAGTACTTC. It is translated as CASSQVYGWEITYEQYF. Full variable domain (remainder filled in from reference TRBV14 and TRBJ2-7): EAGVTQFPSHSVIEKGQTVTLRCDPISGHDNLYWYRRVMGKEIKFLLHFVKESKQDESGMPNNRFLAERTGGTYSTLKVQPAELEDSGVYFCASSQVYGWEITYEQYFGPGTRLTVT.

The rearrangement joins TRBV7-2 to TRBJ1-5, with 8 bases matching TRBD1. Germline values: CDR1 SGHTA, CDR2 FQGNSA. The CDR3 is made up of 15 amino acids. V lost 3 bases, J lost 1 base, and 2 bases stayed unmatched. In DNA form, the CDR3 reads TGTGCCAGCAGCTTGGGGACAGGCAGCAATCAGCCCCAGCATTTT. Its translation: CASSLGTGSNQPQHF.

The chain uses TRBV19 and TRBJ1-1; possible D gene TRBD1, 5 bases. This CDR3 is 15 amino acids long. Germline loops: CDR1 LNHDA, CDR2 SQIVND (reference sequence). Deletions cut 7 bases from V and 0 bases from J, with 15 bases between. CDR3: CASTEDPGVNTEAFF. CDR3 nucleotides: TGTGCCAGTACCGAGGACCCGGGGGTGAACACTGAAGCTTTCTTT.

The V and J genes are TRBV7-8 and TRBJ1-2; TRBD1 might be the D (5 bases). The germline V and J ends were trimmed by 6 bases and 4 bases, with 12 bases remaining between them. CDR1 SGHVS and CDR2 FQNEAQ come from the germline V gene. This CDR3 is 13 amino acids long. CDR3 region: CASRGDRSYGYTF. CDR3 coding DNA: TGTGCCAGCAGGGGGGACCGATCCTATGGCTACACCTTC.